The TCR beta chain under discussion was sequenced for a study of blood T cell repertoires in COVID-19. CDR1 is MNHEY and CDR2 is SMNVEV in the germline V gene (reference sequence). This CDR3 region has 20 residues. V lost 3 bases to trimming and J lost 1 base; unmatched junction nucleotides: 10. Data came from immunoSEQ multiplex PCR; TCRdb stores just in-frame clones and leaves some out. The sample has roughly 38,000 clones, approximately 89% seen once. Sequences were obtained from peripheral blood. V usage is TRBV27 and J usage is TRBJ2-4; 15 bases align to TRBD2. The sequence was collected from a woman in her seventies with acute or convalescent COVID-19. CDR3 sequence reads: CASSLTFGTSGGIAKNIQYF. The CDR3 DNA is TGTGCCAGCAGTTTGACTTTCGGGACTAGCGGGGGGATTGCCAAAAACATTCAGTACTTC.